One sample yielded the 2 T cell receptor beta chains listed below, sequenced in a study of cytomegalovirus exposure and HLA in healthy donors. The study ran its PCR with 60 Vbeta and 13 Jbeta primers. The data were produced by immunoSEQ multiplex PCR, yet TCRdb's version contains in-frame clones alone and is incomplete. The sample shows approximately 120,000 clones, about 81% of them seen only once. The sample consisted of PBMCs. Every receptor here comes from a woman aged 25 to 39 in good health and CMV-seronegative.

The rearrangement links TRBV7-3 to TRBJ1-1; D unclear. The CDR3 loop spans 14 amino acids. Germline V gene data show CDR1 as SGHTA and CDR2 as FQGTGA. V lost 6 bases and J lost 4, with 15 bases in between. This CDR3 is CASSLGSGSTEAFF. Here the CDR3 DNA reads TGTGCCAGCAGTCTAGGATCGGGGAGCACTGAAGCTTTCTTT.

This clone occurred once. The chain couples TRBV14 to TRBJ2-1; the match to TRBD1 covers 8 bases. J was trimmed by 11 bases and V by 4 bases; bases with no gene match: 4. CDR1 and CDR2 (germline): SGHDN, FVKESK. The CDR3 covers 12 residues. Here the CDR3 reads CASSRQGWKQFF. CDR3 nucleotides: TGTGCCAGCAGCCGACAGGGGTGGAAGCAGTTCTTC. The complete variable domain, with remaining parts taken from reference TRBV14 and TRBJ2-1, reads EAGVTQFPSHSVIEKGQTVTLRCDPISGHDNLYWYRRVMGKEIKFLLHFVKESKQDESGMPNNRFLAERTGGTYSTLKVQPAELEDSGVYFCASSRQGWKQFFGPGTRLTVL.